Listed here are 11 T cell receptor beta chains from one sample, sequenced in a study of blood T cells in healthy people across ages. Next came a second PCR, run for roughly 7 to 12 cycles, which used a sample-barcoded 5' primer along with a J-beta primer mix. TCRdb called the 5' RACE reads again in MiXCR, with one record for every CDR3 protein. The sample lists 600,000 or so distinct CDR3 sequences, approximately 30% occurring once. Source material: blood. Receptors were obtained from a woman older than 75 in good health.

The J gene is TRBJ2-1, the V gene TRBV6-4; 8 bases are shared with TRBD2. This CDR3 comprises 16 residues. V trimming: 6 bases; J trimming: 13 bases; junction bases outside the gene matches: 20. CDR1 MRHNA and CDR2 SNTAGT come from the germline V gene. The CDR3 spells CASRTGTRVGKETQFF. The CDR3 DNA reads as TGTGCCAGCAGAACCGGGACTAGGGTTGGGAAAGAGACCCAGTTCTTC.

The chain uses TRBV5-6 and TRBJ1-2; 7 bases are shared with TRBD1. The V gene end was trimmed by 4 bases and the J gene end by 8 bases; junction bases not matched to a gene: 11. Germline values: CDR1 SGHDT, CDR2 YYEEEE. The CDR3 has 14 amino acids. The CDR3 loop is CASSPRTGSSGYTF. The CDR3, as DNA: TGTGCCAGCAGCCCGAGGACAGGATCAAGCGGCTACACCTTC.

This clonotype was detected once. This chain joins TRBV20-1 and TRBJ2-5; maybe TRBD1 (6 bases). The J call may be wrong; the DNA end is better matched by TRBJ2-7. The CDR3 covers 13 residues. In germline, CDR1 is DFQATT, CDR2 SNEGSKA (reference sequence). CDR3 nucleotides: TGCAGTGCTAGGAACAGGGCCCGCTACGAGCAGTACTTC. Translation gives CSARNRARYEQYF.

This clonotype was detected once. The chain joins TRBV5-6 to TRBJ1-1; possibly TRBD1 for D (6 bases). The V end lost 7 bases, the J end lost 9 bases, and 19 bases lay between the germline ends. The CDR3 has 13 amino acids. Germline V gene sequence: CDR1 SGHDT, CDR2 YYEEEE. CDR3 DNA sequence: TGTGCCAGCCGCGTAGAACAGGGAGGAAAAGCTTTCTTT. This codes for CASRVEQGGKAFF.

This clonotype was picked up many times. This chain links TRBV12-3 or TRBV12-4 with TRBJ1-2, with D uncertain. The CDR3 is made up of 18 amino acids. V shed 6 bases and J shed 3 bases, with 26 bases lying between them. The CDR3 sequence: CASSPQEGLFSTDYGYTF. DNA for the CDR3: TGTGCCAGCAGCCCCCAGGAAGGGCTATTTAGTACGGACTATGGCTACACCTTC.

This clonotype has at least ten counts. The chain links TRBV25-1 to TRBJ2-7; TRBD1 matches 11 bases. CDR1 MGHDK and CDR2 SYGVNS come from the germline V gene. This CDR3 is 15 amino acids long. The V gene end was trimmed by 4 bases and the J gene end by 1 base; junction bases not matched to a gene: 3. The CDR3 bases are TGTGCCAGCAGTGGGGACAGGGGGTGGTCCTACGAGCAGTACTTC. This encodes CASSGDRGWSYEQYF.

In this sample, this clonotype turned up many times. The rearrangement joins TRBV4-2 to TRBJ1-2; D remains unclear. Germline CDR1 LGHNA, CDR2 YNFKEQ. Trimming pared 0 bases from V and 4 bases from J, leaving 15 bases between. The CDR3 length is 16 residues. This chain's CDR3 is CASSQESNSPFYGYTF. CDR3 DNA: TGTGCCAGCAGCCAAGAAAGCAATTCACCCTTCTATGGCTACACCTTC.

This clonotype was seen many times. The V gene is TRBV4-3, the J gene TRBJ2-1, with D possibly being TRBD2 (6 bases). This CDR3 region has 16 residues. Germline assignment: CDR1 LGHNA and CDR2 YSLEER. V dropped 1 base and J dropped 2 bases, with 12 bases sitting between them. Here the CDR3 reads CASSQGVGLTYNEQFF. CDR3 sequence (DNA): TGCGCCAGCAGCCAAGGGGTGGGACTGACCTACAATGAGCAGTTCTTC.

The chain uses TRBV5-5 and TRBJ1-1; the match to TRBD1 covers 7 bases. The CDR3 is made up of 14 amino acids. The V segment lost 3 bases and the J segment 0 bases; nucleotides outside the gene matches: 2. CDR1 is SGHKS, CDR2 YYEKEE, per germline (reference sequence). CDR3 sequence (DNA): TGTGCCAGCAGCTCGGGACAGATGAACACTGAAGCTTTCTTT. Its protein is CASSSGQMNTEAFF. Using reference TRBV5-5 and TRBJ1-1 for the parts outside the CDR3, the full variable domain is DAGVTQSPTHLIKTRGQQVTLRCSPISGHKSVSWYQQVLGQGPQFIFQYYEKEERGRGNFPDRFSARQFPNYSSELNVNALLLGDSALYLCASSSGQMNTEAFFGQGTRLTVV.

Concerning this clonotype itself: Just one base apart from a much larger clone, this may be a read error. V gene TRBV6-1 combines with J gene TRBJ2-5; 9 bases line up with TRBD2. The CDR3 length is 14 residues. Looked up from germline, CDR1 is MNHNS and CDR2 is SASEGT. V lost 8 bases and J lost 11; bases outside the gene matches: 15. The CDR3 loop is CASAPSGAYNEQYF. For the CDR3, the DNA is TGTGCCAGCGCCCCTAGCGGGGCCTACAATGAGCAGTACTTC.

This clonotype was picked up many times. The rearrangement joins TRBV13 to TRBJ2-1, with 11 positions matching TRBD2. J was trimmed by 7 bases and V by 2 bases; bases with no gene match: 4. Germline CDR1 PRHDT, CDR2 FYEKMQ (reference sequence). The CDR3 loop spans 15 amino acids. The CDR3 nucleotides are TGTGCCAGCAGCTTACACCTAGCGGGGGGTAATGAGCAGTTCTTC. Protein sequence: CASSLHLAGGNEQFF. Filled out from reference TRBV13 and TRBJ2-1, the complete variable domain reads AAGVIQSPRHLIKEKRETATLKCYPIPRHDTVYWYQQGPGQDPQFLISFYEKMQSDKGSIPDRFSAQQFSDYHSELNMSSLELGDSALYFCASSLHLAGGNEQFFGPGTRLTVL.